The 32 T cell receptor beta chains in this list originate from one sample, sequenced in a study of cytomegalovirus exposure and HLA in healthy donors. The PCR ran on 60 Vbeta and 13 Jbeta primers. Clones were sequenced by immunoSEQ multiplex PCR, and TCRdb holds only the in-frame ones, with some missing. In the table there are 95,000 to 150,000 clones, 80% to 85% of which are singletons. The sample was PBMCs. The receptor source for this set is a young man in good health and CMV-seronegative.

The V gene is TRBV6-4, the J gene TRBJ2-3; TRBD1 agrees at 7 bases. Trimming cost V 0 bases and J 4 bases; bases outside gene matches: 1. Germline CDR1 is MRHNA and CDR2 is SNTAGT. This CDR3 is built from 14 residues. The DNA for the CDR3 is TGTGCCAGCAGTGACTCGCAGGGGGCAGATACGCAGTATTTT. It yields the protein CASSDSQGADTQYF.

The rearrangement joins TRBV19 to TRBJ1-6; the D is unclear. Germline V lookup: CDR1 LNHDA, CDR2 SQIVND (reference sequence). This CDR3 comprises 17 residues. V lost 6 bases and J lost 3, with 18 bases in between. The CDR3 sequence is CASSRTPGGDYNSPLHF. The CDR3 bases are TGTGCCAGTAGCCGAACGCCAGGAGGCGACTATAATTCACCCCTCCACTTT.

This sequence joins TRBV6-5 and TRBJ2-5; D is uncertain. V lost 1 base to trimming and J lost 1 base, with 4 bases between them. CDR3 length: 13 residues. The germline CDR1 and CDR2 sequences are MNHEY and SVGAGI. CDR3 amino acids: CASSYFLQETQYF. The CDR3 coding sequence is TGTGCCAGCAGTTACTTCCTCCAAGAGACCCAGTACTTC.

The genes are TRBV27 and TRBJ2-3, with 12 nucleotides matching TRBD2. The CDR3 sequence is 18 residues long. In germline, CDR1 is MNHEY, CDR2 SMNVEV (reference sequence). Unmatched junction bases numbered 11, after V lost 5 bases and J lost 2 bases. The CDR3 nucleotides read TGTGCCAGCAGTCTCCACCCGACTAGCGGGGGACCCACAGATACGCAGTATTTT. Its translation: CASSLHPTSGGPTDTQYF.

This chain links TRBV10-3 with TRBJ2-7; 13 bases align to TRBD2. CDR1 ENHRY and CDR2 SYGVKD come from the germline V gene. CDR3 length: 15 residues. The junction had 7 bases not matched to a gene; V was cut back by 6 bases and J by 5 bases. For the CDR3, the DNA is TGTGCCATCAGCTTGGGACTAGCGGGGTCGGACGAGCAGTACTTC. This encodes CAISLGLAGSDEQYF.

The gene calls are TRBV28 and TRBJ2-5, with 7 bases that match TRBD2. The end of the DNA is better explained by TRBJ2-7, so the J call may be wrong. The germline V gene has CDR1 MDHEN and CDR2 SYDVKM. The CDR3 is made up of 16 amino acids. CDR3 sequence reads: CASNSMVGGRSYEQYF. In nucleotides, the CDR3 is TGTGCCAGCAACTCAATGGTGGGCGGGAGATCCTACGAGCAGTACTTC.

V usage is TRBV19 and J usage is TRBJ2-7; D uncertain. Trimming pared 5 bases from V and 5 bases from J, leaving 16 bases between. The CDR3 loop spans 14 amino acids. The V gene's germline CDR1 is LNHDA and CDR2 SQIVND (reference sequence). The CDR3 region has the DNA TGTGCCAGTAGTGCCCCCACGAAGCGTCACGAGCAGTACTTC. Translating it yields CASSAPTKRHEQYF.

The CDR3 DNA sequence: TGTGCCAGCGGGGGGGCCCGGATTGAGGATACGCAGTATTTT. It yields the protein CASGGARIEDTQYF. The chain carries TRBV2 and TRBJ2-3; D is perhaps TRBD2 (7 bases). The CDR3 has 14 residues. Germline V gives CDR1 SNHLY, CDR2 FYNNEI. V was clipped by 8 bases and J by 6 bases, with 18 bases between them.

The chain joins TRBV6-5 to TRBJ1-1; D gene unclear. Germline V gene sequence: CDR1 MNHEY, CDR2 SVGAGI. This CDR3 is built from 14 residues. V dropped 0 bases and J dropped 1 base, with 6 bases sitting between them. CDR3 in amino acids: CASSYSRGNTEAFF. CDR3 bases: TGTGCCAGCAGTTACTCGAGAGGGAACACTGAAGCTTTCTTT.

This clone has a handful of counts. This chain connects TRBV28 to TRBJ2-7; tentative D call: TRBD2 (6 bases). The CDR3 spans 15 residues. V gave up 4 bases and J gave up 7 bases, with 20 bases separating them. The germline V gene encodes CDR1 MDHEN and CDR2 SYDVKM. CDR3 sequence reads: CASSSAGGGVREQYF. CDR3 coding DNA: TGTGCCAGCAGTTCCGCGGGTGGAGGGGTAAGGGAGCAGTACTTC.

This chain links TRBV7-2 with TRBJ2-7; 7 nucleotides align to TRBD1. The CDR3 has 15 amino acids. CDR1 is SGHTA and CDR2 is FQGNSA in the germline V gene. V trimming: 5 bases; J trimming: 3 bases; junction bases outside the gene matches: 10. The CDR3 bases are TGTGCCAGCAGCCCAAGACAGGGCTGGGGCTACGAGCAGTACTTC. This sequence encodes CASSPRQGWGYEQYF.

This rearrangement joins TRBV7-2 to TRBJ2-1, with 16 bases aligning to TRBD2. CDR3 length: 19 amino acids. CDR1 and CDR2 from the germline V gene are SGHTA and FQGNSA. The V gene end was trimmed by 5 bases and the J gene end by 3 bases; junction bases not matched to a gene: 10. The DNA of the CDR3 is TGTGCCAGCAGCCCGCCCGGGACTAGCGGGGGGGCGGGCTACAATGAGCAGTTCTTC. This gives the protein CASSPPGTSGGAGYNEQFF.

The CDR3 loop is CASSSRDRFINQPQHF. The DNA of the CDR3 is TGTGCCAGCAGCTCCCGGGACAGGTTTATCAATCAGCCCCAGCATTTT. V gene TRBV28 combines with J gene TRBJ1-5; 8 bases are shared with TRBD1. Germline CDR1 reads MDHEN; CDR2 reads SYDVKM. Trimming cost V 6 bases and J 3 bases; bases outside gene matches: 10. The length of the CDR3 is 16 residues.

The chain links TRBV6-6 to TRBJ2-3; D not certain. V gave up 2 bases and J gave up 2 bases, with 8 bases separating them. The CDR3 runs 14 residues. Germline lookup yields CDR1 MNHNY and CDR2 SVGAGI (reference sequence). This CDR3 is CASSYLGATDTQYF. The CDR3 bases are TGTGCCAGCAGTTACCTAGGCGCCACAGATACGCAGTATTTT.

This clone was detected only once. The chain joins TRBV6-5 to TRBJ2-2; TRBD2 is a possible D gene (5 bases). The germline V gene encodes CDR1 MNHEY and CDR2 SVGAGI. The CDR3 is 16 residues long. V was pared by 0 bases and J by 2 bases, with 10 bases between. The CDR3 DNA sequence: TGTGCCAGCAGTTACTCCCTGGACTTTAACACCGGGGAGCTGTTTTTT. Protein product: CASSYSLDFNTGELFF.

V usage is TRBV7-9 and J usage is TRBJ2-7; tentative D call: TRBD1 (6 bases). The CDR3 runs 15 residues. V lost 1 base and J 6 bases, leaving 16 bases between the germline ends. The V gene's germline CDR1 is SEHNR and CDR2 FQNEAQ (reference sequence). CDR3 bases: TGTGCCAGCAGCTTAGGGGGGCAGGGTAGCCGCGAGCAGTACTTC. Its translation is CASSLGGQGSREQYF.

CDR3 in DNA: TGTGCCAGCAGTTTATCCGGGACAGGGGGGTTCAATGAGCAGTTCTTC. As protein: CASSLSGTGGFNEQFF. The rearrangement uses TRBV28 and TRBJ2-1, with 11 positions matching TRBD1. Germline-derived CDR1 and CDR2 are MDHEN and SYDVKM. The ends lost 1 base at V and 6 bases at J; junction bases unmatched: 5. The CDR3 runs to 16 residues. The complete variable domain, with remaining parts taken from reference TRBV28 and TRBJ2-1, reads DVKVTQSSRYLVKRTGEKVFLECVQDMDHENMFWYRQDPGLGLRLIYFSYDVKMKEKGDIPEGYSVSREKKERFSLILESASTNQTSMYLCASSLSGTGGFNEQFFGPGTRLTVL.

The chain carries TRBV5-1 and TRBJ2-7, with TRBD1 matching over 8 bases. Germline values: CDR1 SGHRS, CDR2 YFSETQ. J was trimmed by 2 bases and V by 1 base; bases with no gene match: 8. The CDR3 consists of 16 residues. CDR3 in amino acids: CASSLSGQGQTYEQYF. CDR3 nucleotide sequence: TGCGCCAGCAGCTTGTCCGGACAGGGCCAAACCTACGAGCAGTACTTC.

Comment on this clone: One end of the junction does not line up with germline, which may come from a read error. Other DNA sequences from this sample encode an identical CDR3 as well. The J gene is TRBJ2-7, the V gene TRBV27; 9 bases match TRBD1. This CDR3 is built from 15 residues. Per germline, CDR1 MNHEY and CDR2 SMNVEV (reference sequence). This CDR3 is CASSFPGQGWNEQYF. Written as DNA, the CDR3 is TGCGCCAGCAGTTTCCCGGGACAGGGTTGGAACGAGCAGTACTTC.

The sample holds a few counts of this clone. The chain links TRBV6-6 to TRBJ2-1; 14 bases align to TRBD2. Looked up from germline, CDR1 is MNHNY and CDR2 is SVGAGI (reference sequence). This CDR3 region has 16 residues. Trimming removed 5 bases from V and 4 bases from J; junction bases left unmatched: 4. CDR3 loop: CASSPRTSGGYNEQFF. The CDR3 DNA follows: TGTGCCAGCAGTCCGCGGACTAGCGGGGGGTACAATGAGCAGTTCTTC.

The rearrangement links TRBV27 to TRBJ2-3, with 11 bases matching TRBD1. Germline V gene lookup returns CDR1 MNHEY and CDR2 SMNVEV (reference sequence). The CDR3 runs to 16 residues. V lost 1 base, J lost 4 bases, and 4 bases stayed unmatched. CDR3 nucleotides: TGTGCCAGCAGTTTATTCGGGACAGGGGGGGCAGATACGCAGTATTTT. Amino acids: CASSLFGTGGADTQYF.

The chain links TRBV4-1 to TRBJ2-7, with 8 nucleotides matching TRBD2. V lost 4 bases, J lost 0 bases, and 8 bases stayed unmatched. The length of the CDR3 is 16 residues. From germline, CDR1 is MGHRA and CDR2 YSYEKL. CDR3 nucleotide sequence: TGCGCCAGCAGCCCCGCGGGCGGGGGGACCTCCTACGAGCAGTACTTC. This codes for CASSPAGGGTSYEQYF.

This clone showed up just once. The rearrangement links TRBV27 to TRBJ2-4; 13 bases are a match to TRBD2. Germline V lookup: CDR1 MNHEY, CDR2 SMNVEV (reference sequence). Trimming at V came to 6 bases and at J to 2 bases, leaving 7 bases not matched to a gene. The CDR3 totals 17 residues. Here the CDR3 reads CASSYMGLAGTKNIQYF. In nucleotides, the CDR3 is TGTGCCAGCAGCTATATGGGACTAGCGGGGACCAAAAACATTCAGTACTTC.

V gene TRBV5-6 combines with J gene TRBJ1-2; 9 bases match TRBD1. This CDR3 spans 15 amino acids. CDR1 and CDR2 (germline): SGHDT, YYEEEE. Unmatched junction bases numbered 9, after V lost 3 bases and J lost 6 bases. This chain's CDR3 is CASSSPDRGPDGYTF. CDR3 sequence (DNA): TGTGCCAGCAGCTCCCCGGACAGGGGTCCCGATGGCTACACCTTC.

This clone was found once. This chain links TRBV6-1 with TRBJ2-5; 11 bases align to TRBD2. Per germline, CDR1 MNHNS and CDR2 SASEGT. The V gene end was trimmed by 6 bases and the J gene end by 2 bases; junction bases not matched to a gene: 5. The CDR3 runs to 15 residues. The CDR3 protein is CASRKLAGVQETQYF. In DNA, the CDR3 is TGTGCCAGCAGGAAACTAGCGGGGGTTCAAGAGACCCAGTACTTC.

The CDR3 loop is CASSLDAGVVYGYTF. The DNA of the CDR3 is TGTGCCAGCAGCTTGGACGCAGGGGTAGTCTATGGCTACACCTTC. The rearrangement joins TRBV5-6 to TRBJ1-2, with D perhaps matching TRBD1 (6 bases). V lost 0 bases to trimming and J lost 4 bases, with 13 bases between them. In germline, CDR1 is SGHDT, CDR2 YYEEEE. CDR3 length equals 15 residues.

The CDR3 nucleotides read TGTGCCACCCGGCCGGGACTAGCGGCCTACGAGCAGTACTTC. Residues: CATRPGLAAYEQYF. This chain links TRBV10-3 with TRBJ2-7, with 11 bases aligning to TRBD2. From germline, CDR1 is ENHRY and CDR2 SYGVKD. There are 14 residues in the CDR3. V shed 10 bases and J 2 bases; nucleotides not matched to a gene: 7.

The chain has TRBV7-2 and TRBJ1-2, with 7 bases matching TRBD1. Looked up from germline, CDR1 is SGHTA and CDR2 is FQGNSA. This CDR3 has 16 residues. J gave up 3 bases and V 5 bases, and 12 bases lay outside the gene matches. This CDR3 is CASSRPRDSGDYGYTF. In DNA form, the CDR3 reads TGTGCCAGCAGCCGTCCTCGGGACAGTGGGGACTATGGCTACACCTTC.

The chain combines TRBV5-6 with TRBJ2-1; the match to TRBD1 covers 7 bases. Germline assignment: CDR1 SGHDT and CDR2 YYEEEE. The CDR3 extends over 17 amino acids. Germline trimming cut 4 bases from V and 4 bases from J; bases unmatched to any gene: 14. This CDR3 reads CASSTGTARLGYNEQFF. In DNA, the CDR3 is TGTGCCAGCAGCACGGGGACAGCCCGTTTGGGGTACAATGAGCAGTTCTTC.

The chain links TRBV10-3 to TRBJ2-1; D possibly corresponds to TRBD1 (6 bases). The CDR3 consists of 12 residues. The V end lost 0 bases, the J end lost 10 bases, and 7 bases lay between the germline ends. Germline CDR1 reads ENHRY; CDR2 reads SYGVKD. The CDR3 nucleotides read TGTGCCATCAGTGAGTCAGACAGGGAGCAGTTCTTC. Amino acids: CAISESDREQFF.

The chain's CDR3 is CASSFLTSGGDTGELFF. CDR3 DNA: TGTGCCAGCAGTTTTCTGACTAGCGGGGGTGACACCGGGGAGCTGTTTTTT. The chain joins TRBV27 to TRBJ2-2, with TRBD2 identical over 12 bases. V lost 3 bases, J lost 3 bases, and 5 bases stayed unmatched. This CDR3 is built from 17 residues. Germline V CDR1 and CDR2: MNHEY, SMNVEV (reference sequence).

V is TRBV6-5 and J is TRBJ1-6; 7 bases are a match to TRBD1. Germline V gene lookup returns CDR1 MNHEY and CDR2 SVGAGI. The CDR3 runs 15 residues. V shed 5 bases and J 5 bases; nucleotides not matched to a gene: 6. The CDR3 protein is CASSLGTADNSPLHF. The CDR3 DNA reads TGTGCCAGCAGTCTCGGGACAGCCGATAATTCACCCCTCCACTTT.